The present TCR beta chain was sequenced within a study of T cell repertoires in cytomegalovirus infection. The CDR3 is 14 residues long. CDR1 is SGHDN, CDR2 FVKESK, per germline. Each CDR3 protein gets one entry after TCRdb re-called the reads with MiXCR. The sample yields about 110,000 distinct CDR3 sequences, around a tenth seen once. A note on this clonotype: What it binds is not known. At one end, the junction sequence differs from germline, possibly due to a read error.

The receptor was isolated from a human donor in good health (CMV status not recorded). Some clones in this sample may be carry-over from other donors' samples. Sequenced input: PBMCs, sequenced either directly or after in vitro stimulation (not recorded which). The gene calls are TRBV14 and TRBJ1-2; TRBD1 matches 8 bases. The CDR3 is CASSQTGQVHPVAF. The CDR3 nucleotides read TGTGCCAGCAGCCAGACGGGACAGGTCCACCCTGTAGCCTTC.